This T cell receptor (beta chain) was sequenced for a study of CD8 T cells in Susac syndrome. Random hexamers were used to reverse transcribe the RNA input (roughly 0.5 to 1 ug). Across 54 Vbeta and 13 Jbeta, immunoSEQ multiplex PCR amplified TCR beta CDR3. TCRdb called the immunoSEQ multiplex PCR reads again in MiXCR, with one record for every CDR3 protein. The table shows 300,000 or so distinct CDR3 sequences, with around 90% occurring only once. High-throughput TCR beta sequencing covered peripheral CD8+ and CD4+ T cells. TEMRA cells were FACS-enriched, unlike CD8+ and CD4+ T cells, which were negatively isolated. The CDR3 has 14 amino acids. After removal of 5 bases from V and 6 bases from J, the junction contained 9 bases not matched to a gene.

The chain combines TRBV12-3 or TRBV12-4 with TRBJ2-7; the match to TRBD2 covers 8 bases. Source material: CD4+ T cells from PBMCs. The source is a human donor with multiple sclerosis. CDR3 amino acids: CASSPREVSGEQYF. CDR3 sequence (DNA): TGTGCCAGCAGTCCGCGGGAGGTGAGCGGCGAGCAGTACTTC.